The entry below gives a single T cell receptor beta chain sequence along with its context. This receptor's antigen is unknown. Base qualities are not at hand, and no much larger clone is one base apart. Using the deep immunoSEQ assay, multiplex PCR amplified TCR CDR3 regions from genomic DNA. Genomic DNA extracted from each cell subset was distributed evenly over all wells of several immunoSEQ 96-well plates, and each plate served as one replicate. Each replicate PCR for sorted subsets received 150 to 250 ng genomic DNA, equal to about 30,000 T cell genomes. The purified libraries were quantified using a Qubit 3.0 fluorometer, sized with a Bioanalyzer 2100, and then quantified again using the KAPA Library Quantification kit. Every immunoSEQ 96-well plate was sequenced on a separate single-read 150-cycle Illumina NextSeq 550 flow cell. The source study handled its data this way. The immunoSEQ output contained only junctional sequences without quality scores, so filtering could not match that applied to full-length reads. To assign V/J genes and CDR3, sequences were annotated against IMGT germline references using PyIR, a Python wrapper for IgBLAST v1.9. Any read was removed if the V/J assignment was weak (E-value above 1e-6), the CDR3 was missing, or the read contained stop codons, out-of-frame junctions, or ambiguous translated residues. V3J clonotypes were defined as sequences sharing the same inferred V gene, J gene, and CDR3 amino acid sequence. Percentage overlap between repertoires was calculated by dividing the number of shared unique clonotypes by the size of the smaller repertoire. Three approaches were used to assess repertoire richness: RTK rarefaction, the Chao1 estimator, and Recon v2.1 estimates of unobserved clonotypes. Generation probabilities for all TCRbeta clonotypes obtained by the gDNA method from four donors were computed using OLGA. TCRdb holds this immuneACCESS table with in-frame rearrangements only. Some clones are missing; in checked studies, unresolved V genes explain under half, and the rest has no known cause. The V and J calls and the clone size are those of that table, but D and trimming were determined from the DNA. This sample holds 1,100,000 or so clones; approximately 80% were observed only once. Together, the top ten hold approximately 0.5% of the sample.

These data come from a study of shared clonotypes between healthy human individuals (dated by TCRdb to about 2020). General notes on the study: A couple of women and three men aged 18 to 49 years were included in the cohort. To increase sequencing depth and limit assay-specific biases, different laboratories used diverse techniques to prepare libraries and sequence TCR repertoires. Between about 0.8 and 8.9 billion PBMCs per donor were obtained by leukapheresis. For each donor, CD4 naive and CD4 memory were each given three plates, CD8 naive was given two plates, and CD8 memory was given one plate. Blood TCR repertoires of five healthy adults were deeply sequenced to estimate repertoire size and the extent of clonotype sharing between individuals. General findings and caveats noted by the study authors: The genetic and exposure-history diversity represented was limited by the small number of donors. Sampling was limited to blood, and TCR repertoires in tissue likely differ from TCR repertoires in blood. Naive subsets generally had larger estimated clonotype richness than memory subsets did. Even with the large sequencing depth, rarefaction of the sorted-subset datasets indicated that sequencing was incomplete. Clonotypes shared by all four sorted-subset donors showed higher generation probabilities than non-shared clonotypes. About 5% of naive CD4, 3.5% of naive CD8, around 2.3% of memory CD4, and about 0.4% of memory CD8 clonotypes were shared across several donors. Pairwise subsampling led to the expectation that sequencing depth would affect the degree of clonotype sharing among donors.

Healthy HIV-negative adults with no recently reported acute infections or vaccinations were included as donors. All donors were Caucasian adults living in Nashville, Tennessee, USA. CD4+ T cells were enriched by magnetic negative selection; naive cells were then positively selected on CD45RA, and the negative fraction formed the memory subset. Blood was collected by leukapheresis, and PBMCs were isolated by Ficoll-Histopaque density gradient centrifugation and then cryopreserved in liquid nitrogen vapor phase. Analytical flow cytometry was used to check the purity and quantity of each magnetically sorted T cell population. Genomic DNA was isolated from every sorted fraction and measured by UV absorbance on a Nanodrop 2000c. The receptor's source is a man younger than 30 in good health. Some clones in this sample may be carry-over from other donors' samples. Sample: memory CD4+ T cells from PBMCs. Taken with the paper, the label for cell subset or site translates to: CD45RA-negative fraction.

The DNA sequence is as follows: TGTGCCAGCAGCCCACGGGGGGAGGGCGTCTATGGCTACACCTTC. Its coded protein is CASSPRGEGVYGYTF. This receptor chain uses TRBV7-9 and TRBJ1-2; a tentative D match to TRBD1 spans 5 bases. The cysteine opens and the phenylalanine closes a CDR3 of 15 amino acids. Just CDR3 DNA is preserved here, 45 bases in frame from base 1. Per the germline V gene (reference sequence), SEHNR is the CDR1 and FQNEAQ is the CDR2. Between the V and J ends, shortened by 5 bases and 4 bases respectively, the junction contains 17 bases.